Below, 29 T cell receptor beta chains from the same sample are listed, as sequenced in a study of T-cell memory formation after mild COVID-19. TCRdb re-called the 5' RACE reads with MiXCR, one entry per CDR3 protein. The table shows under 250,000 distinct CDR3 sequences, with approximately 10% occurring only once. The sequencing sample was made of PBMCs or a T cell subset sorted from them (not recorded which). All receptors come from a man aged 18 to 30 who had mild COVID-19 (a few samples of this study predate the infection). Cell type and time point are not known.

The chain carries TRBV12-3 or TRBV12-4 and TRBJ2-1; 10 bases are shared with TRBD2. V lost 7 bases to trimming and J lost 2 bases; unmatched junction nucleotides: 2. There are 14 residues in the CDR3. CDR3 protein: CASTLAGAYNEQFF. CDR3 nucleotide sequence: TGTGCCAGCACTCTAGCGGGGGCCTACAATGAGCAGTTCTTC.

The chain combines TRBV6-2 or TRBV6-3 with TRBJ2-7; no firm D call. Trimming removed 6 bases from V and 4 bases from J, with 13 bases in between. CDR1 is MNHEY, CDR2 SVGEGT, per germline. The CDR3 extends over 13 amino acids. CDR3 region: CASRHGRIYEQYF. The CDR3 DNA reads TGTGCCAGCAGACACGGACGGATATACGAGCAGTACTTC.

This clonotype was counted between two and nine times. This chain links TRBV5-1 with TRBJ2-7; no clear D gene. V was shortened by 4 bases and J by 3 bases, with 23 bases between the two germline ends. Germline CDR1 SGHRS, CDR2 YFSETQ. The CDR3 spans 17 residues. The CDR3 reads CASSPISFEVKDYEQYF. The CDR3 coding sequence is TGCGCCAGCAGCCCCATTTCCTTCGAAGTTAAAGACTACGAGCAGTACTTC. The complete variable domain, with remaining parts taken from reference TRBV5-1 and TRBJ2-7, reads KAGVTQTPRYLIKTRGQQVTLSCSPISGHRSVSWYQQTPGQGLQFLFEYFSETQRNKGNFPGRFSGRQFSNSRSEMNVSTLELGDSALYLCASSPISFEVKDYEQYFGPGTRLTVT.

This clonotype was recorded many times. V is TRBV7-9 and J is TRBJ1-6; TRBD1 aligns across 9 bases. This CDR3 spans 13 amino acids. Germline V gives CDR1 SEHNR, CDR2 FQNEAQ (reference sequence). J lost 10 bases, V lost 5 bases, and 3 bases had no gene match. CDR3 sequence (DNA): TGTGCCAGCAGCAGGGACAGGGACTCACCCCTCCACTTT. Translating it yields CASSRDRDSPLHF.

This clonotype was found many times. J is TRBJ1-1 and V is TRBV2; TRBD1 is a possible D gene (5 bases). CDR1 is SNHLY, CDR2 FYNNEI, per germline. The CDR3 totals 14 residues. V dropped 11 bases and J dropped 3 bases, with 19 bases sitting between them. Written as DNA, the CDR3 is TGTGCCTGCCAATCAATCGGGGCCGACACTGAAGCTTTCTTT. Protein: CACQSIGADTEAFF.

This sequence joins TRBV7-2 and TRBJ1-6; D is unclear. V lost 5 bases and J lost 2, with 4 bases in between. The CDR3 is 13 amino acids. The germline V gene has CDR1 SGHTA and CDR2 FQGNSA. The CDR3 spells CASSPPYNSPLHF. The CDR3 nucleotides are TGTGCCAGCAGCCCCCCCTATAATTCACCCCTCCACTTT.

The CDR3 DNA follows: TGCAGTGCCACCCGGACTAGCGGGGCGACCCAGTACTTC. Its protein is CSATRTSGATQYF. The gene calls are TRBV20-1 and TRBJ2-5; 12 nucleotides align to TRBD2. With V trimmed by 6 bases and J by 7 bases, 6 bases remained unmatched. Germline CDR1 DFQATT, CDR2 SNEGSKA (reference sequence). The CDR3 loop spans 13 amino acids.

This clonotype was recorded a few times. V gene TRBV12-3 or TRBV12-4 combines with J gene TRBJ1-5, with 12 positions matching TRBD1. This CDR3 spans 17 amino acids. The ends lost 6 bases at V and 1 base at J; junction bases unmatched: 7. The CDR3 DNA is TGTGCCAGCAGCCCCGGGACAGGGGGCAGGAGCAATCAGCCCCAGCATTTT. It is translated as CASSPGTGGRSNQPQHF.

This clonotype has a handful of counts. V is TRBV11-1 and J is TRBJ2-1; D not certain. The CDR3 runs 16 residues. In germline, CDR1 is SGHAT, CDR2 FQDESV (reference sequence). V was clipped by 4 bases and J by 6 bases, with 19 bases between them. CDR3 sequence: CASSSLEVIDRNEQFF. The CDR3 nucleotides read TGTGCCAGCAGCTCCCTGGAAGTGATAGACCGCAATGAGCAGTTCTTC.

There are a few counts of this clonotype. This chain uses TRBV20-1 with TRBJ1-4; D gene unclear. Germline V gene data show CDR1 as DFQATT and CDR2 as SNEGSKA (reference sequence). V gave up 1 base and J gave up 8 bases, with 17 bases separating them. This CDR3 has 15 amino acids. CDR3 DNA: TGCAGTGCTAGAGTCGAGACACCTTACCGGGAAAAACTGTTTTTT. Translated, it gives CSARVETPYREKLFF.

V and J are TRBV28 and TRBJ1-2; no firm D call. CDR3 length: 12 amino acids. V was pared by 3 bases and J by 8 bases, with 10 bases between. Germline lookup yields CDR1 MDHEN and CDR2 SYDVKM. CDR3 bases: TGTGCCAGCAGTTTCCCGGGAAGGGGCTACACCTTC. This codes for CASSFPGRGYTF.

On this clonotype: Relative to the germline gene, one junction end is altered; a read error may explain this. The chain links TRBV10-3 to TRBJ2-2; no definite D call. Germline assignment: CDR1 ENHRY and CDR2 SYGVKD. This CDR3 has 11 residues. CDR3 protein: CAIREWGELFF. In DNA, the CDR3 is TGTGCCATCAGAGAGTGGGGGGAGCTGTTTTTT.

This clonotype was seen only a few times. The chain uses TRBV10-1 and TRBJ1-5; possible D gene TRBD1, 5 bases. Trimming removed 7 bases from V and 5 bases from J, with 15 bases in between. Germline assignment: CDR1 WNHNN and CDR2 SYGVQD (reference sequence). This CDR3 comprises 14 residues. The CDR3 loop reads CASKTVWVDQPQHF. CDR3 DNA: TGCGCCAGCAAGACAGTTTGGGTGGATCAGCCCCAGCATTTT.

This clonotype was seen a few times. The J gene is TRBJ2-4, the V gene TRBV4-3, with 8 bases aligning to TRBD1. The CDR3 has 14 residues. The ends lost 2 bases at V and 7 bases at J; junction bases unmatched: 4. CDR1 is LGHNA, CDR2 YSLEER, per germline. In nucleotides, the CDR3 is TGCGCCAGCAGCCAATGGGACAGGATTAACATTCAGTACTTC. Translated, it gives CASSQWDRINIQYF.

This clonotype was picked up a small number of times. In nucleotides, the CDR3 is TGTGCCAGCAGCTTCCGTGGGGGCTCACTATCCTACGAGCAGTACTTC. Amino acid sequence: CASSFRGGSLSYEQYF. V usage is TRBV5-4 and J usage is TRBJ2-7, with D possibly matching TRBD1 (6 bases). CDR3 length: 16 residues. Germline V gives CDR1 SGHNT, CDR2 YYREEE (reference sequence). Trimming left V 2 bases short and J 1 base short, with 16 bases between.

This clonotype has a count of ten or more. The J gene is TRBJ2-1, the V gene TRBV27, with D uncertain. This CDR3 is built from 12 residues. Germline V CDR1 and CDR2: MNHEY, SMNVEV (reference sequence). V was trimmed by 5 bases and J by 7 bases, leaving 9 bases between them. The CDR3 loop is CASSAETNEQFF. In DNA form, the CDR3 reads TGTGCCAGCAGTGCCGAGACTAATGAGCAGTTCTTC.

This clonotype came up many times. This chain links TRBV7-2 with TRBJ2-5; 8 nucleotides line up with TRBD2. Germline V lookup: CDR1 SGHTA, CDR2 FQGNSA. V shed 2 bases, J shed 5 bases, and the junction held 4 bases outside the gene matches. This CDR3 comprises 14 residues. In DNA form, the CDR3 reads TGTGCCAGCAGCTTACAGCGGGGGCGTGAGACCCAGTACTTC. Amino acids: CASSLQRGRETQYF. The variable domain in full, completed from reference TRBV7-2 and TRBJ2-5, reads GAGVSQSPSNKVTEKGKDVELRCDPISGHTALYWYRQSLGQGLEFLIYFQGNSAPDKSGLPSDRFSAERTGGSVSTLTIQRTQQEDSAVYLCASSLQRGRETQYFGPGTRLLVL.

The gene calls are TRBV12-3 or TRBV12-4 and TRBJ2-7; possibly TRBD1 or TRBD2 for D (5 bases each). The V and J ends lost 6 bases and 7 bases respectively, with 13 bases between them. The CDR3 spans 12 residues. CDR3 protein: CASRPDSGEQYF. Written as DNA, the CDR3 is TGTGCCAGCAGACCCGACAGCGGAGAGCAGTACTTC.

This clonotype was counted ten times or more. The chain links TRBV29-1 to TRBJ2-5; perhaps TRBD2 as D (5 bases). CDR1 is SQVTM and CDR2 is ANQGSEA in the germline V gene. The CDR3 is 13 residues long. The V end was cut by 7 bases, the J end by 4 bases, with 16 bases between. The chain's CDR3 is CSAGVGVGETQYF. The CDR3 nucleotides are TGCAGCGCTGGGGTCGGGGTTGGAGAGACCCAGTACTTC. Combining the CDR3 with reference TRBV29-1 and TRBJ2-5 gives the whole variable domain SAVISQKPSRDICQRGTSLTIQCQVDSQVTMMFWYRQQPGQSLTLIATANQGSEATYESGFVIDKFPISRPNLTFSTLTVSNMSPEDSSIYLCSAGVGVGETQYFGPGTRLLVL.

The rearrangement links TRBV29-1 to TRBJ2-3; maybe TRBD2 (7 bases). CDR3 length: 13 amino acids. V dropped 7 bases and J dropped 4 bases, with 15 bases sitting between them. The germline gives CDR1 SQVTM, CDR2 ANQGSEA. The CDR3 sequence is CSAKGGGADTQYF. The CDR3 DNA follows: TGCAGCGCCAAGGGGGGGGGCGCAGATACGCAGTATTTT.

CDR3 coding DNA: TGTGCCAGCAGCGTTTGGGGTGGCGAGCAGTACTTC. Translation: CASSVWGGEQYF. This chain connects TRBV5-6 to TRBJ2-7; the D is unclear. CDR3 length: 12 amino acids. Germline V lookup: CDR1 SGHDT, CDR2 YYEEEE. V gave up 4 bases and J gave up 6 bases, with 11 bases separating them.

A few counts support this clonotype. The chain joins TRBV6-5 to TRBJ1-5; possible D gene TRBD1, 5 bases. The CDR3 runs to 15 residues. CDR1 is MNHEY and CDR2 is SVGAGI in the germline V gene. Trimming pared 4 bases from V and 4 bases from J, leaving 14 bases between. The CDR3 reads CASSFTHGGNQPQHF. CDR3 nucleotide sequence: TGTGCCAGCAGTTTCACCCACGGGGGAAATCAGCCCCAGCATTTT.

The gene calls are TRBV4-3 and TRBJ2-2; maybe TRBD2 (7 bases). The V gene lost 0 bases and the J gene lost 5 bases, with 16 bases spanning the gap. Germline loops: CDR1 LGHNA, CDR2 YSLEER. The CDR3 loop spans 17 amino acids. In nucleotides, the CDR3 is TGCGCCAGCAGCCAAGATCCGGGGGGCGTCGGAACCGGGGAGCTGTTTTTT. This encodes CASSQDPGGVGTGELFF.

This clonotype has ten or more counts. The chain uses TRBV24-1 and TRBJ2-3; D is unclear. Germline V gives CDR1 KGHDR, CDR2 SFDVKD. The germline V and J ends were trimmed by 4 bases and 6 bases, with 4 bases remaining between them. The CDR3 has 11 amino acids. CDR3 residues: CATSERDTQYF. CDR3 nucleotides: TGTGCCACCAGTGAACGGGATACGCAGTATTTT.

This clonotype was detected only a few times. The CDR3 bases are TGTGCCAGCAGTCGGACAGGGGATACCACCGGGGAGCTGTTTTTT. Translating gives CASSRTGDTTGELFF. The chain uses TRBV6-1 and TRBJ2-2; 9 bases map to TRBD1. This CDR3 has 15 amino acids. From germline, CDR1 is MNHNS and CDR2 SASEGT. The J segment lost 4 bases and the V segment lost 5 bases, leaving 5 bases of the junction unmatched.

This chain links TRBV30 with TRBJ2-7; 8 nucleotides agree with TRBD1. The CDR3 spans 14 residues. V lost 4 bases, J lost 5 bases, and 10 bases stayed unmatched. The germline gives CDR1 GTSNPN, CDR2 SVGIG (reference sequence). CDR3 sequence: CAWNYQDRVDEQYF. Here the CDR3 DNA reads TGTGCCTGGAACTACCAGGACAGGGTTGACGAGCAGTACTTC.

This clonotype was picked up a small number of times. The chain recombines TRBV10-2 with TRBJ2-1; D is undetermined. The V gene's germline CDR1 is WSHSY and CDR2 SAAADI. Trimming left V 0 bases short and J 1 base short, with 7 bases between. This CDR3 region has 15 residues. The CDR3 sequence: CASSESLTSYNEQFF. The CDR3 coding sequence is TGCGCCAGCAGTGAGTCGCTGACGTCCTACAATGAGCAGTTCTTC.

The chain is built from TRBV10-3 and TRBJ2-3; the match to TRBD1 covers 8 bases. CDR1 is ENHRY and CDR2 is SYGVKD in the germline V gene. Unmatched junction bases numbered 5, after V lost 0 bases and J lost 6 bases. The CDR3 has 15 residues. This chain's CDR3 is CAISESTGAGDTQYF. DNA for the CDR3: TGTGCCATCAGTGAGTCGACAGGGGCAGGTGATACGCAGTATTTT.

This chain uses TRBV5-1 with TRBJ1-6, with D uncertain. This CDR3 is built from 12 residues. The germline CDR1 and CDR2 sequences are SGHRS and YFSETQ. Trimming took off 6 bases at V and 10 bases at J, with 11 bases between the two ends. The CDR3 reads CASKGEGSPLHF. CDR3 nucleotide sequence: TGCGCCAGCAAGGGAGAAGGGTCACCCCTCCACTTT.